The present T cell receptor beta chain was sequenced within a study of blood T cells in healthy people across ages. The trim removed 2 bases at V and 11 bases at J, leaving 8 bases unmatched. In germline, CDR1 is SGHTA, CDR2 FQGNSA. This CDR3 is built from 14 residues. A sample-barcoded 5' primer and a J-beta primer mix were used in a second PCR of roughly 7 to 12 cycles. TCRdb analysed the 5' RACE reads with MiXCR anew, one entry per CDR3 protein. The table lists approximately 880,000 distinct CDR3 sequences, roughly 48% of them singletons. This sequence originates from a man in his thirties or forties in good health. Sequencing used blood. This chain joins TRBV7-2 and TRBJ2-5, with 10 positions matching TRBD2. The CDR3, as DNA: TGTGCCAGCAGCTTAAACAGCGGGGGGGCCCAGCAGTACTTC. Protein sequence: CASSLNSGGAQQYF. Complete variable domain (other parts from reference TRBV7-2 and TRBJ2-5): GAGVSQSPSNKVTEKGKDVELRCDPISGHTALYWYRQSLGQGLEFLIYFQGNSAPDKSGLPSDRFSAERTGGSVSTLTIQRTQQEDSAVYLCASSLNSGGAQQYFGPGTRLLVL.